A selection of T cell receptor beta chains follows, all from one sample in a study of T cell changes during pregnancy in multiple sclerosis. The protocol was immunoSEQ multiplex PCR, while the TCRdb copy is restricted to in-frame clones and leaves out a portion. The data show about 49,000 clones, about 90% seen once. The starting material was peripheral blood, obtained after pregnancy. The source is a female donor in good health, enrolled as a control in a pregnancy study. The CDR3 runs from the conserved cysteine through the conserved F or W.

j_call v_call cdr3_aa
TRBJ2-3 TRBV29-1 CSVWGGRADTQYF
TRBJ2-7 TRBV28 CASSFWGEGLGEQYF
TRBJ2-1 TRBV6-5 CASSYSISSNEQFF
TRBJ2-7 TRBV10-3 CAISDDTDRGGGSYEQYF
TRBJ2-2 TRBV28 CASSSAGTGINTGELFF
TRBJ2-7 TRBV28 CASSFPGDRSYEQYF
TRBJ2-2 TRBV18 CASSPPTRETGELFF
TRBJ2-3 TRBV6-5 CASSYTDWRDTQYF
TRBJ2-1 TRBV5-4 CATQDGSSYNEQFF
TRBJ2-1 TRBV7-8 CASTPAGKAEQFF
TRBJ1-4 TRBV28 CASSQDRAATNEKLFF
TRBJ2-7 TRBV18 CASSQGNEQYF
TRBJ2-2 TRBV9 CASSVTAGGVGELFF
TRBJ2-3 TRBV18 CASSHRDRGPDTQYF
TRBJ2-2 TRBV25-1 CASGASLAYTGELFF
TRBJ1-3 TRBV7-9 CASSLGDREENTIYF
TRBJ1-1 TRBV28 CASRPAYRNTEAFF
TRBJ2-1 TRBV14 CASSRGTGKPFDEQFF
TRBJ1-6 TRBV9 CASSVDAGRKSDSPLHF
TRBJ2-7 TRBV5-4 CASSRTNREQYF
TRBJ2-5 TRBV11-2 CASSLEGRGKTQYF
TRBJ2-5 TRBV5-6 CASSFRGGETQYF
TRBJ2-5 TRBV7-9 CASSSTGRETQYF
TRBJ1-1 TRBV7-2 CASSFPDRDVLRNTEAFF
TRBJ1-1 TRBV4-1 CASSQDLRGRTEAFF
TRBJ2-7 TRBV7-3 CASSPGLGTYEQYF
TRBJ2-3 TRBV19 CASSILVPDTQYF
TRBJ1-4 TRBV5-1 CASSLGVTNEKLFF
TRBJ2-1 TRBV5-6 CASSLVPPSGTYNEQFF
TRBJ2-6 TRBV9 CARTLRDRSHSGANVLTF
TRBJ2-1 TRBV29-1 CSVATTSGVIDEQFF
TRBJ2-1 TRBV27 CASRDRGLRSLYNEQFF
TRBJ1-2 TRBV5-1 CASSLADTLGGYTF
TRBJ1-5 TRBV6-1 CASTLGGDQPQHF